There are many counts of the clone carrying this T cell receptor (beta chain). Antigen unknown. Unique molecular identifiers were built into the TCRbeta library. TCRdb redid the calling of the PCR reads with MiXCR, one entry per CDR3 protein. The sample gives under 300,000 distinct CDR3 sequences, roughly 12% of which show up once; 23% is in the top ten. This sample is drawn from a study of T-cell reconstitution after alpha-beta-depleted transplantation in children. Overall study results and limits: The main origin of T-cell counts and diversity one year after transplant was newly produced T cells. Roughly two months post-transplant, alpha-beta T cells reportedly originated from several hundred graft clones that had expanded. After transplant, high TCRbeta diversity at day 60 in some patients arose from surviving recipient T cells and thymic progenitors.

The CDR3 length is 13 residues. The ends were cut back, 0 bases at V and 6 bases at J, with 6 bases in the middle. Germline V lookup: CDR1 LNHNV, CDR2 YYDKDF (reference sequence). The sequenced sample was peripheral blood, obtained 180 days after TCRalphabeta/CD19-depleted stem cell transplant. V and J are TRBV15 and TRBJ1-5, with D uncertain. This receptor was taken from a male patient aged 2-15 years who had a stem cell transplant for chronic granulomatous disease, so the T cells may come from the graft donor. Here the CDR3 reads CATSRDFSQPQHF. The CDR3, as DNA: TGTGCCACCAGCAGAGATTTCAGTCAGCCCCAGCATTTT.